The present T cell receptor (beta chain) was sequenced within a study of blood T cell repertoires in COVID-19. Study context: Italy, Spain and the United States were the sources of the convalescent and acute COVID-19 samples.

Sequencing was performed with immunoSEQ multiplex PCR; in TCRdb, only in-frame clones are kept and a portion is missing. This table has 110,000 to 150,000 clones, more than 85% appearing once. V lost 5 bases, J lost 3 bases, and 6 bases stayed unmatched. This CDR3 contains 14 residues. Looked up from germline, CDR1 is SEHNR and CDR2 is FQNEAQ (reference sequence). This TCR came from a man aged 60 to 69 with active or convalescent COVID-19. This chain connects TRBV7-9 to TRBJ2-7; 8 bases are shared with TRBD2. Sequencing was done on a sample of peripheral blood. The CDR3 DNA reads as TGTGCCAGCAGCCCTCCGGGACTAGACTACGAGCAGTACTTC. Amino acid sequence: CASSPPGLDYEQYF.